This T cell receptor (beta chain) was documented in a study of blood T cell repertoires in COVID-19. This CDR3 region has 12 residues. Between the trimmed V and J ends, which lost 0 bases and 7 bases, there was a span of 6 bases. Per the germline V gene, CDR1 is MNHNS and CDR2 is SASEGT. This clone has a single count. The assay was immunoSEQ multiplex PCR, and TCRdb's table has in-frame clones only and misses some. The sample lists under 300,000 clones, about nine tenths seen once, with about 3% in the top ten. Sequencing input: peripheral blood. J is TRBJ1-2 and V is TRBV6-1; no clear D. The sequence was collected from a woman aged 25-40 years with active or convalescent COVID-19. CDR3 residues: CASSEAGSGYTF. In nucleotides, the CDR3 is TGTGCCAGCAGTGAAGCCGGGAGTGGCTACACCTTC.